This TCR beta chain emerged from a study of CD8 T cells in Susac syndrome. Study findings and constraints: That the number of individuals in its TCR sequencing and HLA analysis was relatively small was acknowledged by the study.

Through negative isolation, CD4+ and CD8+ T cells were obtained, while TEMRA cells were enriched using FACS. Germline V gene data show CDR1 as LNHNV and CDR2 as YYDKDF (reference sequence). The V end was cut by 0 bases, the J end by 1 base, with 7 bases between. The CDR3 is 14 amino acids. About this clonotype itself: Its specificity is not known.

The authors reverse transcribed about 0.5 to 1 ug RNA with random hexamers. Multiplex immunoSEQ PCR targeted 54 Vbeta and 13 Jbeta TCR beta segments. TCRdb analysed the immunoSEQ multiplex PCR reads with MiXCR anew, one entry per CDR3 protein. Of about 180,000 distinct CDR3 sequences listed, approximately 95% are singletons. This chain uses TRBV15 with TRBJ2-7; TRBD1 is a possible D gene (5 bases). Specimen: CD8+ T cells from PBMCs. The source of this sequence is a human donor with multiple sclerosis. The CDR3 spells CATSRDRASYEQYF. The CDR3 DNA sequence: TGTGCCACCAGCAGAGACAGGGCTTCCTACGAGCAGTACTTC.